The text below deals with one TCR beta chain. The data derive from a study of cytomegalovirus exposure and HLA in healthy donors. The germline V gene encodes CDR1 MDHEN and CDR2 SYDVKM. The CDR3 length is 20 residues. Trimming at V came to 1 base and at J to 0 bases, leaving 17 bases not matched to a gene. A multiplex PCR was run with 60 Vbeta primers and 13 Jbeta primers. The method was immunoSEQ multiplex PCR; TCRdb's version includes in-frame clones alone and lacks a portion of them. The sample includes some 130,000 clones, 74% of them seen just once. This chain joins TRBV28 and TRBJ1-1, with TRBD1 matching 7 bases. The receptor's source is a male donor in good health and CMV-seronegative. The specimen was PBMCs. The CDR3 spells CASSLFWRSGQGVLNTEAFF. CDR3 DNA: TGTGCCAGCAGTTTATTTTGGAGGAGTGGGCAGGGGGTCCTGAACACTGAAGCTTTCTTT. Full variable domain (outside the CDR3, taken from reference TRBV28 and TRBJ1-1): DVKVTQSSRYLVKRTGEKVFLECVQDMDHENMFWYRQDPGLGLRLIYFSYDVKMKEKGDIPEGYSVSREKKERFSLILESASTNQTSMYLCASSLFWRSGQGVLNTEAFFGQGTRLTVV.